Following are 21 T cell receptor beta chains from one sample sequenced in a study of CD8 T cells in Susac syndrome. Roughly 0.5 to 1 ug RNA was reverse transcribed with random hexamers. TCRdb analysed the immunoSEQ multiplex PCR reads with MiXCR anew, one entry per CDR3 protein. The sample has around 150,000 distinct CDR3 sequences; over 85% are singletons. Sequencing input: CD8+ T cells from PBMCs. Every receptor here comes from a human donor in good health.

The rearrangement links TRBV7-9 to TRBJ2-1; 12 bases are a match to TRBD2. The CDR3 runs 16 residues. The germline V gene has CDR1 SEHNR and CDR2 FQNEAQ (reference sequence). V lost 4 bases and J lost 8; bases outside the gene matches: 9. In DNA form, the CDR3 reads TGTGCCAGCAGCTCGACTAGCGGGAGTCCGATGGATGAGCAGTTCTTC. It specifies CASSSTSGSPMDEQFF.

V and J are TRBV15 and TRBJ2-2; D is possibly TRBD1 (6 bases). V lost 5 bases and J 0 bases, leaving 10 bases between the germline ends. The CDR3 covers 15 residues. The germline V gene has CDR1 LNHNV and CDR2 YYDKDF (reference sequence). CDR3 sequence reads: CATSLTGTNTGELFF. Written as DNA, the CDR3 is TGTGCCACCAGCCTCACAGGGACGAACACCGGGGAGCTGTTTTTT.

The rearrangement joins TRBV4-2 to TRBJ2-7, with D tentatively TRBD2 (5 bases). Germline values: CDR1 LGHNA, CDR2 YNFKEQ. CDR3 length: 11 residues. V dropped 1 base and J dropped 7 bases, with 5 bases sitting between them. The CDR3 nucleotides read TGTGCCAGCAGCCAAGCGGGGGAGCAGTACTTC. The encoded protein is CASSQAGEQYF.

This clonotype was recorded a few times. The V and J genes are TRBV7-9 and TRBJ1-1; D perhaps matches TRBD1 (6 bases). This CDR3 region has 12 residues. Germline assignment: CDR1 SEHNR and CDR2 FQNEAQ (reference sequence). The germline V and J ends were trimmed by 3 bases and 8 bases, with 10 bases remaining between them. CDR3 sequence: CASSLGAGEAFF. The DNA of the CDR3 is TGTGCCAGCAGCTTGGGGGCAGGAGAAGCTTTCTTT.

This sequence joins TRBV19 and TRBJ2-1; 7 bases fit TRBD2. Trimming cost V 5 bases and J 4 bases; bases outside gene matches: 8. Germline CDR1 is LNHDA and CDR2 is SQIVND (reference sequence). The CDR3 consists of 15 residues. As DNA, the CDR3 is TGTGCCAGTAGTCTAGTTAGCGGGCCATACAATGAGCAGTTCTTC. It yields the protein CASSLVSGPYNEQFF.

The chain recombines TRBV28 with TRBJ2-3; no clear D gene. There are 14 residues in the CDR3. Trimming took 5 bases from V and 8 from J, leaving 17 bases between them. The V gene's germline CDR1 is MDHEN and CDR2 SYDVKM. CDR3 amino acids: CASSPYLGVVTQYF. The DNA of the CDR3 is TGTGCCAGCAGTCCCTACCTAGGAGTAGTTACGCAGTATTTT.

This clonotype was seen only a few times. The chain couples TRBV27 to TRBJ2-7; D remains ambiguous. Looked up from germline, CDR1 is MNHEY and CDR2 is SMNVEV (reference sequence). This CDR3 comprises 13 residues. The V end was cut by 3 bases, the J end by 0 bases, with 6 bases between. CDR3: CASSFQSSYEQYF. In nucleotides, the CDR3 is TGTGCCAGCAGTTTTCAGAGCTCCTACGAGCAGTACTTC.

The J gene is TRBJ2-7, the V gene TRBV3-1; 7 bases are a match to TRBD1. There are 15 residues in the CDR3. The germline V gene encodes CDR1 LGHDT and CDR2 YNNKEL (reference sequence). Trimming at V came to 2 bases and at J to 5 bases, leaving 9 bases not matched to a gene. CDR3 sequence: CASSQPTGFTDEQYF. Written as DNA, the CDR3 is TGTGCCAGCAGCCAACCGACAGGGTTTACGGACGAGCAGTACTTC.

The chain recombines TRBV4-3 with TRBJ1-1; D gene unclear. V was shortened by 0 bases and J by 4 bases, with 12 bases between the two germline ends. The germline gives CDR1 LGHNA, CDR2 YSLEER. This CDR3 is 15 amino acids long. The CDR3 coding sequence is TGCGCCAGCAGCCAAGACTGGCAGGCGGGCACTGAAGCTTTCTTT. Protein sequence: CASSQDWQAGTEAFF.

V usage is TRBV9 and J usage is TRBJ1-1, with D possibly being TRBD1 (6 bases). CDR1 SGDLS and CDR2 YYNGEE come from the germline V gene. The V and J ends lost 7 bases and 6 bases respectively, with 16 bases between them. The CDR3 runs to 13 residues. The CDR3 spells CASSLSDRAEAFF. The CDR3 DNA reads TGTGCCAGCTCCCTTTCGGACAGAGCTGAAGCTTTCTTT.

The V gene is TRBV27, the J gene TRBJ2-7, with 11 bases identical to TRBD2. J was trimmed by 4 bases and V by 3 bases; bases with no gene match: 5. The CDR3 covers 15 residues. Germline CDR1 and CDR2: MNHEY and SMNVEV (reference sequence). CDR3 protein: CASSLVSSGRYEQYF. The CDR3 DNA sequence: TGTGCCAGCAGTTTGGTGTCTAGCGGGAGGTACGAGCAGTACTTC.

V usage is TRBV7-9 and J usage is TRBJ2-7; D is ambiguous. Germline-derived CDR1 and CDR2 are SEHNR and FQNEAQ (reference sequence). The CDR3 covers 12 residues. The V end lost 6 bases, the J end lost 3 bases, and 9 bases lay between the germline ends. CDR3 protein: CASSQLDYEQYF. The CDR3 coding sequence is TGTGCCAGCAGTCAACTTGACTACGAGCAGTACTTC.

As DNA, the CDR3 is TGCAGCGTCCACACAAACCACGGGGCTGAAGCTTTCTTT. Translation: CSVHTNHGAEAFF. This chain joins TRBV29-1 and TRBJ1-1; the D is unclear. The CDR3 has 13 amino acids. Trimming took off 6 bases at V and 6 bases at J, with 17 bases between the two ends. The germline CDR1 and CDR2 sequences are SQVTM and ANQGSEA. The full variable domain, rest sourced from reference TRBV29-1 and TRBJ1-1, is SAVISQKPSRDICQRGTSLTIQCQVDSQVTMMFWYRQQPGQSLTLIATANQGSEATYESGFVIDKFPISRPNLTFSTLTVSNMSPEDSSIYLCSVHTNHGAEAFFGQGTRLTVV.

The chain is built from TRBV28 and TRBJ2-1; D is perhaps TRBD1 or TRBD2 (5 bases each). Germline CDR1 is MDHEN and CDR2 is SYDVKM. V gave up 2 bases and J gave up 1 base, with 9 bases separating them. The CDR3 consists of 15 residues. CDR3 nucleotide sequence: TGTGCCAGCAGTTTAGGGGGAGAGTCCTACAATGAGCAGTTCTTC. It codes for CASSLGGESYNEQFF.

This rearrangement joins TRBV7-8 to TRBJ2-5; D is unresolved. Trimming removed 0 bases at V and 0 bases at J, with 5 bases between. CDR1 SGHVS and CDR2 FQNEAQ come from the germline V gene. This CDR3 has 14 residues. The CDR3: CASSLARNQETQYF. DNA of the CDR3: TGTGCCAGCAGCTTAGCCCGGAACCAAGAGACCCAGTACTTC.

In this sample, this clonotype turned up once. The chain couples TRBV5-6 to TRBJ2-1; 8 bases align to TRBD2. Trimming took 4 bases from V and 8 from J; bases not matched to a gene: 11. Germline CDR1 reads SGHDT; CDR2 reads YYEEEE. The CDR3 consists of 15 residues. The CDR3 sequence is CASSPGLGPRDEQFF. CDR3 bases: TGTGCCAGCAGCCCGGGACTAGGCCCGAGGGATGAGCAGTTCTTC.

This chain links TRBV6-5 with TRBJ2-5, with unresolved D. This CDR3 has 13 residues. Per germline, CDR1 MNHEY and CDR2 SVGAGI. The V end was cut by 2 bases, the J end by 5 bases, with 9 bases between. CDR3: CASSYGVGETQYF. The DNA for the CDR3 is TGTGCCAGCAGTTACGGGGTTGGGGAGACCCAGTACTTC.

The table lists this clonotype with a count of one. This chain links TRBV30 with TRBJ1-2, with 9 bases aligning to TRBD1. The length of the CDR3 is 13 residues. In germline, CDR1 is GTSNPN, CDR2 SVGIG (reference sequence). J lost 4 bases, V lost 8 bases, and 8 bases had no gene match. The DNA for the CDR3 is TGTGCCCTGTCGGACAGGGGTGTCTATGGCTACACCTTC. This translates into CALSDRGVYGYTF.

The genes are TRBV12-3 or TRBV12-4 and TRBJ1-1, with a tentative D call TRBD1 (5 bases). V shed 5 bases and J shed 10 bases, with 17 bases lying between them. The CDR3 sequence is 13 residues long. The CDR3 reads CASSPPVGTGAFF. Written as DNA, the CDR3 is TGTGCCAGCAGTCCCCCGGTGGGGACCGGAGCTTTCTTT.

The chain is built from TRBV27 and TRBJ2-1, with a tentative D call TRBD2 (6 bases). In germline, CDR1 is MNHEY, CDR2 SMNVEV (reference sequence). The CDR3 has 13 amino acids. The V and J ends lost 6 bases and 9 bases respectively, with 15 bases between them. CDR3 region: CASSPTSAGEQFF. The DNA for the CDR3 is TGTGCCAGCAGCCCGACTAGTGCTGGTGAGCAGTTCTTC.

The rearrangement uses TRBV19 and TRBJ1-1; D possibly corresponds to TRBD1 (6 bases). The V and J ends lost 3 bases and 5 bases respectively, with 13 bases between them. In germline, CDR1 is LNHDA, CDR2 SQIVND (reference sequence). The CDR3 is made up of 14 amino acids. CDR3 sequence: CASSIWGRGTEAFF. Written as DNA, the CDR3 is TGTGCCAGTAGTATTTGGGGCAGGGGTACTGAAGCTTTCTTT.